Listed below are T cell receptor beta chains from one sample, sequenced in a study of T cell responses to AZD1222 COVID-19 vaccine. The repertoire was sequenced with immunoSEQ multiplex PCR; TCRdb's copy has only in-frame clones and lacks some. The data contain 70,000 to 80,000 clones, 75% to 90% of them seen just once; the ten biggest clones take up about 2.5%. This material consisted of peripheral blood, taken on day 0 of AZD1222 vaccination. Receptors originate from an adult in good health. The CDR3 runs from the conserved cysteine through the conserved F or W. A D gene is named only where the DNA matches it firmly. Rows may omit the clone size; those that give it use once, few, many or a size class.

j_call d_call v_call clone_size cdr3_aa cdr3_nt
TRBJ2-7 NA TRBV19 NA CASSSRIGGAYEQYF TGTGCCAGTAGTTCAAGAATAGGGGGGGCCTACGAGCAGTACTTC
TRBJ1-2 NA TRBV6-5 once CASSPQGGISGYTF TGTGCCAGCAGTCCACAGGGTGGAATCAGTGGCTACACCTTC
TRBJ1-1 NA TRBV18 NA CASSPDPGGTEAFF TGTGCCAGCTCACCGGACCCCGGTGGGACTGAAGCTTTCTTT
TRBJ1-4 TRBD1 TRBV19 NA CASNGVRDRLNEKLFF TGTGCCAGTAATGGAGTCCGGGACAGGCTAAATGAAAAACTGTTTTTT
TRBJ1-4 NA TRBV7-2 once CASSFTASVGEKLFF TGTGCCAGCAGCTTTACGGCTTCTGTGGGTGAAAAACTGTTTTTT
TRBJ2-7 NA TRBV18 NA CASSPGTTVTYEQYF TGTGCCAGCTCACCAGGGACGACCGTCACCTACGAGCAGTACTTC
TRBJ1-5 NA TRBV6-1 NA CASSERQVLGQPQHF TGTGCCAGCAGTGAACGCCAGGTACTTGGGCAGCCCCAGCATTTT
TRBJ1-1 NA TRBV2 NA CASSAARVGTEAFF TGTGCCAGCAGTGCGGCGCGGGTGGGAACTGAAGCTTTCTTT
TRBJ2-7 TRBD2 TRBV28 few CASSSILTSGRYEQYF TGTGCCAGCAGTTCCATCCTGACTAGCGGACGCTACGAGCAGTACTTC
TRBJ2-7 NA TRBV28 NA CASSLVSYEQYF TGTGCCAGCAGTTTGGTCTCCTACGAGCAGTACTTC
TRBJ1-5 NA TRBV4-1 few CASSQEPHRDQPQHF TGCGCCAGCAGCCAAGAGCCGCACAGGGATCAGCCCCAGCATTTT
TRBJ1-1 NA TRBV3-1/TRBV3-2 NA CASSQEVGGRTEAFF TGTGCCAGCAGCCAAGAGGTCGGGGGGCGCACTGAAGCTTTCTTT
TRBJ1-1 NA TRBV21-1 few CASSAPGQLNTEAFF TGTGCCAGCAGCGCACCCGGACAGCTGAACACTGAAGCTTTCTTT
TRBJ2-7 TRBD1 TRBV7-3 NA CASSSVPTGEQYF TGTGCCAGCAGCTCCGTCCCGACAGGGGAGCAGTACTTC
TRBJ2-5 TRBD2 TRBV27 NA CASRLAGEQETQYF TGTGCCAGCAGACTAGCGGGGGAGCAAGAGACCCAGTACTTC
TRBJ1-2 NA TRBV29-1 NA CSVALDYGYTF TGCAGCGTTGCCTTAGACTATGGCTACACCTTC
TRBJ2-4 TRBD1 TRBV9 NA CASSVGQGRGFQNIQYF TGTGCCAGCAGCGTTGGACAGGGGAGAGGTTTCCAAAACATTCAGTACTTC
TRBJ1-1 NA TRBV28 NA CASSSLAGRPEAFF TGTGCCAGCAGTTCACTCGCGGGGAGGCCTGAAGCTTTCTTT